These T cell receptor beta chains were read from a single sample in a study of cytomegalovirus exposure and HLA in healthy donors. Generated by immunoSEQ multiplex PCR, the TCRdb table keeps only in-frame clones and is missing some. The table for this sample gives around 80,000 clones. Input material: PBMCs. Source of these receptors: a man in his forties in good health and CMV-seronegative. Each CDR3 is given with its conserved first and last residue. The D gene is left open where the match is weak.

TRBD1	TRBV30	TRBJ1-2	TGTGCCTGGACCGGGACAGGGCCCTATGGCTACACCTTC	CAWTGTGPYGYTF
TRBD2	TRBV6-5	TRBJ2-1	TGTGCCAGCAGAGGCCAGCGGGAGGGTGGAAATGAGCAGTTCTTC	CASRGQREGGNEQFF
-	TRBV2	TRBJ1-5	TGTGCCAGCGCAAGGACAGTAGGCAATCAGCCCCAGCATTTT	CASARTVGNQPQHF
-	TRBV11-2	TRBJ1-2	TGTGCCAGCAGCCCAGCAGGGAACTATGGCTACACCTTC	CASSPAGNYGYTF
-	TRBV7-2	TRBJ2-2	TGTGCCAGCAGCTTAGGCAGTGTCCCCGGGGAGCTGTTTTTT	CASSLGSVPGELFF
-	TRBV19	TRBJ1-5	TGTGCCAGTAGTATAGGGAGGAGTCAGCCCCAGCATTTT	CASSIGRSQPQHF
-	TRBV4-3	TRBJ2-1	TGCGCCAGCAGCCAGTACTTGGGACTTTCGCACTACAATGAGCAGTTCTTC	CASSQYLGLSHYNEQFF
-	TRBV11-2	TRBJ1-2	TGTGCCAGCAGGTTAGGCGGTGTGCTTCGCGGAGGTGGCTACACCTTC	CASRLGGVLRGGGYTF
-	TRBV6-5	TRBJ1-5	TGTGCCAGCAGTTACTCCGGGAATAGCAATCAGCCCCAGCATTTT	CASSYSGNSNQPQHF
TRBD2	TRBV30	TRBJ2-7	TGTGCCTGGAGTTCTACGCGGTTCACTAGCGGGAGGATTTTCGAGCAGTACTTC	CAWSSTRFTSGRIFEQYF
TRBD1	TRBV6-4	TRBJ2-5	TGTGCCAGCAGCTCCGACAGGGGAAAGACCCAGTACTTC	CASSSDRGKTQYF
TRBD2	TRBV28	TRBJ2-1	TGTGCCAGCAGAACACTAGCGGTGTACAATGAGCAGTTCTTC	CASRTLAVYNEQFF
-	TRBV19	TRBJ2-5	TGTGCCAGTAGTAGCCAAAGGAGAGAGACCCAGTACTTC	CASSSQRRETQYF
-	TRBV4-3	TRBJ1-1	TGCGCCAGCAGCCTTTGGGCAGACATGAACACTGAAGCTTTCTTT	CASSLWADMNTEAFF
-	TRBV7-9	TRBJ1-3	TGTGCCAGCAGCTTACCCTTACAGGACTCTGGAAACACCATATATTTT	CASSLPLQDSGNTIYF
-	TRBV6-1	TRBJ1-5	TGTGCCAGCAGTGGGCTGGGGAGTAGCAATCAGCCCCAGCATTTT	CASSGLGSSNQPQHF
TRBD1	TRBV5-1	TRBJ1-5	TGCGCCAGCAGCCCGACAGGGGACAATCAGCCCCAGCATTTT	CASSPTGDNQPQHF
-	TRBV19	TRBJ1-5	TGTGCCAGTAGTAAGAAGACAGAACAGCATTTT	CASSKKTEQHF
TRBD1	TRBV10-3	TRBJ1-2	TGTGCCATCAGTGAGTCAAGTGACAGGGGGCTTTCTAACTATGGCTACACCTTC	CAISESSDRGLSNYGYTF
-	TRBV5-1	TRBJ1-1	TGCGCCAGCAGCTTGAAGGTGGGGGCGACCTCTGAAGCTTTCTTT	CASSLKVGATSEAFF
-	TRBV6-5	TRBJ2-7	TGTGCCAGTAGTTCCCTAGCGAGCTCCTACGAGCAGTACTTC	CASSSLASSYEQYF
-	TRBV4-3	TRBJ1-3	TGCGCCAGCAGCCAAGATGGGGCAGGCTCTGGAAACACCATATATTTT	CASSQDGAGSGNTIYF
-	TRBV4-3	TRBJ2-7	TGCGCCAGCAGCAGAGGACAGCGCGACGAGCAGTACTTC	CASSRGQRDEQYF
TRBD1	TRBV6-5	TRBJ1-2	TGTGCCAGCAGTAAACAGGGGGCGGCTAACTATGGCTACACCTTC	CASSKQGAANYGYTF
TRBD1	TRBV7-2	TRBJ1-6	TGTGCCAGCAGCTTAGCGCCGTCGGGACAGATACCCCTCCACTTT	CASSLAPSGQIPLHF
-	TRBV4-3	TRBJ2-1	TGCGCCAGCAGCCCTTTCGGGAACACCTACAATGAGCAGTTCTTC	CASSPFGNTYNEQFF
TRBD1	TRBV18	TRBJ1-2	TGTGCCAGCTCACCGGGACAGGCTCTGGTCCGCTACACCTTC	CASSPGQALVRYTF
-	TRBV14	TRBJ2-5	TGTGCCAGCAGCCAATCACCGGGACACCAGTACTTC	CASSQSPGHQYF
TRBD2	TRBV7-2	TRBJ2-7	TGTGCCAGCAGCACAAGCGGGGGGGCCTACGAGCAGTACTTC	CASSTSGGAYEQYF